The present TCR beta chain was sequenced within a study of vaccination effects on CD4 cells after COVID-19 (dated by TCRdb to 2022 to 2024). Some background on the complete study: To identify antigen-specific CD4+ T cell clonotypes by their expansion, the ViraFEST assay first stimulated PBMC with viral peptide pools and then applied TCR sequencing. Each participant got two doses of an mRNA SARS-CoV-2 vaccine, either BNT162b2 or mRNA-1273. About 2.1 million PBMC per well were cultured with approximately 10 ug/ml peptides in IMDM containing 5% human AB serum, about 9.7 IU/ml IL-2 and gentamicin. The study compared SARS-CoV-2 spike-specific CD4+ TCR repertoires before and after mRNA vaccination in COVID-19 convalescent patients and infection-naive vaccine recipients. The full study included 10 COVID-19 convalescent patients and a handful of SARS-CoV-2-naive healthy vaccine recipients. Cultures from other donors in the study were sequenced with the Oncomine TCR Beta short-read assay on an Illumina iSeq 100.

Libraries were prepared through the immunoSEQ multiplex PCR assay. DNA from the cultured, isolated CD4+ T cells was subjected to TCR beta CDR3 sequencing. From the authors' description of their analysis: Non-productive TCR sequences were removed and reads were trimmed to the CDR3 region, keeping CDR3s of at least 7 amino acids. Antigen-specific clonotypes were identified with the MANAFEST web app by comparing expansion in peptide wells against reference cultures. To be called positive, a clone needed expansion at FDR<0.05 compared with the reference and with all other wells, an odds ratio greater than 5, and a frequency greater than 0.1% in two replicate wells. Clonotypes significantly expanded in SARS-CoV-2 spike wells and in at least one common cold coronavirus spike condition were defined as cross-reactive. CDR3 similarity was assessed by Levenshtein distance with the stringdist R package, and unrooted trees were built with ape in R 3.6.1. TCRdb obtained this table from immuneACCESS and retained in-frame rearrangements with V and J assigned. These tables miss some clones; where compared with another copy, unresolved V genes account for less than half of the shortfall, and the remainder is unexplained. V and J calls and clone size are given by that table; D and trimming were obtained from the DNA. This sample lists approximately 31,000 clones; around three quarters were detected once. Of the sample, about 3.8% is held by the ten largest clones.

What the authors observed across the whole study: Both infection-induced and vaccine-induced clones contracted markedly at late post-vaccination timepoints, which is consistent with waning T cell responses. The study was limited by a small number of convalescent patients and lacked early post-infection timepoints. In healthy vaccine recipients, vaccine-induced clones were almost all SARS-CoV-2 mono-reactive, with only 1 of 255 cross-reactive with common cold coronaviruses.

Concerning this clone itself: Its binding antigen is unknown. No base quality information exists; no much larger clone differs at one position.

The CDR3 starts with the cysteine, ends with the phenylalanine, and has 15 residues. The sequence is cut down to CDR3 DNA, 45 bases in frame from base 1. The germline ends are 24 bases apart after V is trimmed by 3 bases and J by 9 bases. Via the germline V gene (reference sequence), CDR1 is DFQATT and CDR2 SNEGSKA. After approximately eleven days of culture, CD4+ T cells were isolated with the EasySep CD4+ T cell isolation kit. None of the healthy vaccine recipients had a prior SARS-CoV-2 infection, which was confirmed by nucleocapsid antibody tests that came back negative both before and after vaccination. On days 3 and 7, half of the culture medium was replaced with fresh IL-2-containing medium. Unless noted otherwise, every peptide stimulation condition was cultured in triplicate wells. Using Ficoll-Paque Plus gradient centrifugation, PBMC were separated from whole blood and then either used fresh or cryopreserved at -140C. Genomic DNA was extracted from cultured CD4+ T cells with the QIAamp micro DNA kit.

This receptor chain uses TRBV20-1 and TRBJ2-7; no D gene can be assigned with confidence. This TCR derives from a human donor who received a COVID-19 vaccine. The sample in question was CD4+ T cells from PBMCs cultured without peptide, obtained before COVID-19 vaccination. CDR3 sequence: CSASPPTSGSTTQYF. The nucleotides are TGCAGTGCTAGTCCCCCCACGTCGGGCTCGACGACGCAGTACTTC.